The 7 T cell receptor beta chains given below trace back to one sample, sequenced in a study of blood T cell repertoires in COVID-19. TCRdb's copy holds only in-frame clones and misses some; the assay was immunoSEQ multiplex PCR. This sample has 90,000 to 100,000 clones, with roughly 80% found just once. The sequenced material came from peripheral blood. These receptors originate from a man in his 60s with acute or convalescent COVID-19.

The chain combines TRBV4-3 with TRBJ2-5, with a possible D match to TRBD2 (5 bases). Per the germline V gene, CDR1 is LGHNA and CDR2 is YSLEER. The CDR3 runs 13 residues. Trimming shortened V by 2 bases and J by 1 base, and 5 bases separated the two germline ends. The CDR3: CASSQSGQETQYF. The DNA for the CDR3 is TGCGCCAGCAGCCAAAGCGGCCAAGAGACCCAGTACTTC.

The chain employs TRBV28 and TRBJ2-7; 12 bases map to TRBD2. The CDR3 totals 18 residues. V gave up 5 bases and J gave up 5 bases; unmatched junction bases: 16. Germline assignment: CDR1 MDHEN and CDR2 SYDVKM. The CDR3 region is CASSRIGLAGGSWNEQYF. The CDR3 nucleotides are TGTGCCAGCAGTCGGATTGGGCTAGCGGGAGGGAGCTGGAACGAGCAGTACTTC.

The chain combines TRBV4-3 with TRBJ2-7; D gene ambiguous. The CDR3 contains 13 residues. Trimming removed 0 bases from V and 3 bases from J, with 6 bases in between. Germline values: CDR1 LGHNA, CDR2 YSLEER. CDR3: CASSQDRNYEQYF. The DNA of the CDR3 is TGCGCCAGCAGCCAAGATCGTAACTACGAGCAGTACTTC.

This chain links TRBV11-3 with TRBJ2-5, with 8 bases fitting TRBD1. With V trimmed by 1 base and J by 1 base, 2 bases remained unmatched. The germline gives CDR1 SGHNT, CDR2 YENEEA. The CDR3 is 15 residues long. The CDR3, as DNA: TGTGCCAGCAGCTTAGGGCAGGGGGCCCAAGAGACCCAGTACTTC. This codes for CASSLGQGAQETQYF.

This chain joins TRBV15 and TRBJ1-3, with D unclear. This CDR3 spans 17 amino acids. Per germline, CDR1 LNHNV and CDR2 YYDKDF (reference sequence). V was pared by 0 bases and J by 0 bases, with 12 bases between. The chain's CDR3 is CATSRDAPEYSGNTIYF. CDR3 coding DNA: TGTGCCACCAGCAGAGATGCTCCAGAATACTCTGGAAACACCATATATTTT.

The gene calls are TRBV5-4 and TRBJ2-7, with 9 positions matching TRBD1. Germline CDR1 reads SGHNT; CDR2 reads YYREEE (reference sequence). The CDR3 spans 14 residues. Trimming cost V 4 bases and J 7 bases; bases outside gene matches: 9. The CDR3 bases are TGTGCCAGCAGCACACCCACAGGGGGCAGGGAGCAGTACTTC. Amino acid sequence: CASSTPTGGREQYF. The variable domain in full, with the rest retrieved from reference TRBV5-4 and TRBJ2-7, is ETGVTQSPTHLIKTRGQQVTLRCSSQSGHNTVSWYQQALGQGPQFIFQYYREEENGRGNFPPRFSGLQFPNYSSELNVNALELDDSALYLCASSTPTGGREQYFGPGTRLTVT.

This clone was counted only a few times. CDR3 DNA: TGTGCCAGCAGCTTTGCACATATTACAGGGGACACCGGGGAGCTGTTTTTT. Residues: CASSFAHITGDTGELFF. This chain connects TRBV7-6 to TRBJ2-2; 7 bases are shared with TRBD1. Unmatched junction bases numbered 10, after V lost 3 bases and J lost 3 bases. The CDR3 length is 17 residues. Germline-derived CDR1 and CDR2 are SGHVS and FNYEAQ.